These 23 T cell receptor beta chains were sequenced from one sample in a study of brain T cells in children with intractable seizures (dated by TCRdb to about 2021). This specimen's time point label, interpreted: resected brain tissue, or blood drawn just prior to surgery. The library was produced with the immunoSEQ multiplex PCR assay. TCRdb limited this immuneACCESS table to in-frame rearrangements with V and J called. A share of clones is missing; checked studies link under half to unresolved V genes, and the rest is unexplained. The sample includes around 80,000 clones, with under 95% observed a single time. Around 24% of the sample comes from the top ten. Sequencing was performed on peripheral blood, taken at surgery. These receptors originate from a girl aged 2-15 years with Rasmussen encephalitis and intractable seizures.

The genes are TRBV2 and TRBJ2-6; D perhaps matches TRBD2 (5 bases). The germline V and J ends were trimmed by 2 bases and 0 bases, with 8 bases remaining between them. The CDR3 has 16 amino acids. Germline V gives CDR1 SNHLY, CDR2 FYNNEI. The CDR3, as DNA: TGTGCCAGCAGTGAACGGGGAAGCTCTGGGGCCAACGTCCTGACTTTC. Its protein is CASSERGSSGANVLTF.

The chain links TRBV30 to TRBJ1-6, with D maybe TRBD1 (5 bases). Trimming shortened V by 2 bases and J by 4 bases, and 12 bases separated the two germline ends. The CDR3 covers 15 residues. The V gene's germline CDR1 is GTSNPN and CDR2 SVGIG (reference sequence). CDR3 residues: CAWSQRWGYNSPLHF. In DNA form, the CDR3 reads TGTGCCTGGAGTCAAAGGTGGGGGTATAATTCACCCCTCCACTTT.

The chain's CDR3 is CASSRTARGYGYTF. DNA for the CDR3: TGTGCCAGCTCAAGAACTGCTCGGGGCTATGGCTACACCTTC. J is TRBJ1-2 and V is TRBV18; D not resolved. V lost 5 bases and J 4 bases, leaving 14 bases between the germline ends. There are 14 residues in the CDR3. Germline assignment: CDR1 KGHSH and CDR2 LQKENI.

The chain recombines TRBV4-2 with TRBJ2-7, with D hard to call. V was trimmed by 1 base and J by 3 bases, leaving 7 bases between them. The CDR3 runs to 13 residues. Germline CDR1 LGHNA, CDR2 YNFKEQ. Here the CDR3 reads CASSQGEYYEQYF. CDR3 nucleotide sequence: TGTGCCAGCAGCCAAGGAGAATACTACGAGCAGTACTTC.

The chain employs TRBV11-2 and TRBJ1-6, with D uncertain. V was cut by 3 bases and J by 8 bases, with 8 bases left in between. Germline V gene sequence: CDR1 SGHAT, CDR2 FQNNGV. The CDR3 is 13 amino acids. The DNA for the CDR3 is TGTGCCAGCAGCTTGGGAACAGATTCACCCCTCCACTTT. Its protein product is CASSLGTDSPLHF.

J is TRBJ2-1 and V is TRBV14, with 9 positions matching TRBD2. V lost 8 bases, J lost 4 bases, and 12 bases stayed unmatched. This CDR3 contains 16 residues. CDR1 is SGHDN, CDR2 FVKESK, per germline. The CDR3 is CASGSSGTSQYNEQFF. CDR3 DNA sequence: TGTGCCAGCGGCTCAAGCGGGACTAGCCAATACAATGAGCAGTTCTTC.

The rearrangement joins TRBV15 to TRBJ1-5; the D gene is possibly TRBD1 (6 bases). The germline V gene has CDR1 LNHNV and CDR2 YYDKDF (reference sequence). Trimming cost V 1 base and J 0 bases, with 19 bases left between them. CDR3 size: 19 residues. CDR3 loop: CATSRGPPGRGYSNQPQHF. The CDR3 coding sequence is TGTGCCACCAGCAGAGGCCCCCCAGGTAGGGGGTATAGCAATCAGCCCCAGCATTTT.

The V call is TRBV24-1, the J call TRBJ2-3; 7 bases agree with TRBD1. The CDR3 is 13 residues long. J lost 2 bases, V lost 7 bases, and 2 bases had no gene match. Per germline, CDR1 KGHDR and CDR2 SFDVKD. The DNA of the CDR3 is TGTGCCACCAGGGGACAGCACACAGATACGCAGTATTTT. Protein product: CATRGQHTDTQYF.

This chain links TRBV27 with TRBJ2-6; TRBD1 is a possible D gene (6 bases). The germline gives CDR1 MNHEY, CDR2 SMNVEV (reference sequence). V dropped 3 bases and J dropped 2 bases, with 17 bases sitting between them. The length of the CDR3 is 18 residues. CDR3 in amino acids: CASSLTRGIRAGANVLTF. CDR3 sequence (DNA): TGTGCCAGCAGTTTGACCAGGGGAATCCGTGCTGGGGCCAACGTCCTGACTTTC.

The CDR3 sequence: CASSSGGGAYNEQFF. The CDR3 coding sequence is TGTGCCAGTAGTTCCGGCGGGGGGGCCTACAATGAGCAGTTCTTC. J is TRBJ2-1 and V is TRBV19, with TRBD2 matching over 9 bases. Germline values: CDR1 LNHDA, CDR2 SQIVND (reference sequence). The CDR3 consists of 15 residues. The J segment lost 2 bases and the V segment lost 5 bases, leaving 4 bases of the junction unmatched.

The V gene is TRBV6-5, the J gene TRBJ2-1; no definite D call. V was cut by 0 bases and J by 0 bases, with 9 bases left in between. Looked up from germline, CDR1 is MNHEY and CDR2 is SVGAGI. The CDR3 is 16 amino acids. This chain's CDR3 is CASSYSLLSSYNEQFF. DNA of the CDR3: TGTGCCAGCAGTTACTCCCTATTGAGCTCCTACAATGAGCAGTTCTTC.

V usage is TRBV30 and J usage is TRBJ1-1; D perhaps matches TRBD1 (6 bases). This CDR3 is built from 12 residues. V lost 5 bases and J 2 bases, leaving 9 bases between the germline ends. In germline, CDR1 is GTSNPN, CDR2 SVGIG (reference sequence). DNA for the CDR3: TGTGCCTGGGACAGGATTAACACTGAAGCTTTCTTT. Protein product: CAWDRINTEAFF.

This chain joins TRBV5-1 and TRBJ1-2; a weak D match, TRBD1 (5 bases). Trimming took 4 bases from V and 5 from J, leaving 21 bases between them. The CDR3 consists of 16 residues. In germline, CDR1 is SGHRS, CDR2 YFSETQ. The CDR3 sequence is CASSAGQWTEAYGYTF. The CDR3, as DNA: TGCGCCAGCAGCGCTGGACAATGGACGGAAGCATATGGCTACACCTTC.

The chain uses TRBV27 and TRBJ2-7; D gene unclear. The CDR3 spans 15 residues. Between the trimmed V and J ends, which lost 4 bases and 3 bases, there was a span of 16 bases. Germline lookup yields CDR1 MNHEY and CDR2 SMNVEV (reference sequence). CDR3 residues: CASSSVQLGNYEQYF. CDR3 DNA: TGTGCCAGCAGTTCCGTCCAGCTGGGGAACTACGAGCAGTACTTC.

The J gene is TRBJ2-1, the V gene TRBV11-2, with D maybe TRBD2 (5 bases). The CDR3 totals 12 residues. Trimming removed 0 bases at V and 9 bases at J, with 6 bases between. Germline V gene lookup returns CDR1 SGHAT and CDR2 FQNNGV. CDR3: CASSLDEGEQFF. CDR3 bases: TGTGCCAGCAGCTTAGATGAGGGTGAGCAGTTCTTC.

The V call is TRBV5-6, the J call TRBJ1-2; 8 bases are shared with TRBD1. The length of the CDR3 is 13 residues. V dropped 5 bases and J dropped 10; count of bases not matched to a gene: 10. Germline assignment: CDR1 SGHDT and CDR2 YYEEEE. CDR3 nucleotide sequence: TGTGCCAGCAGGTTAGGACAGGGCCCCGTCTACACCTTC. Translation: CASRLGQGPVYTF.

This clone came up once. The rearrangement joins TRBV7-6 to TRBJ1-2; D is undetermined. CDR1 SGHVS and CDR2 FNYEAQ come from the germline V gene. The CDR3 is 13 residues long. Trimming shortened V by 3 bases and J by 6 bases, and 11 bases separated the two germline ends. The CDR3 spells CASSLGVQNGYTF. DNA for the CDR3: TGTGCCAGCAGCTTGGGTGTCCAGAATGGCTACACCTTC.

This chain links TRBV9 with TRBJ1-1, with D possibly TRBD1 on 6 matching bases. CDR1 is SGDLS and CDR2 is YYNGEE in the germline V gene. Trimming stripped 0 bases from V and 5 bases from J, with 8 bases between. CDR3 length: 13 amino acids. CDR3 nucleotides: TGTGCCAGCAGCGTAGATAGGGGGACTGAAGCTTTCTTT. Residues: CASSVDRGTEAFF.

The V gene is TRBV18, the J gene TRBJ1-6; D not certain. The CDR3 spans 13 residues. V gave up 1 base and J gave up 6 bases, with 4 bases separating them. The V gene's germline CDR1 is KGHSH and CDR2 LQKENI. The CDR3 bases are TGTGCCAGCTCACCACAGGCTAATTCACCCCTCCACTTT. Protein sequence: CASSPQANSPLHF. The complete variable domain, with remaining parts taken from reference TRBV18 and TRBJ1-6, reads NAGVMQNPRHLVRRRGQEARLRCSPMKGHSHVYWYRQLPEEGLKFMVYLQKENIIDESGMPKERFSAEFPKEGPSILRIQQVVRGDSAAYFCASSPQANSPLHFGNGTRLTVT.

CDR3 residues: CASSLVLVEAFF. The DNA for the CDR3 is TGTGCCAGCAGTTTAGTCCTAGTTGAAGCTTTCTTT. V usage is TRBV12-3 or TRBV12-4 and J usage is TRBJ1-1; D gene unclear. This CDR3 has 12 amino acids. The V end was cut by 1 base, the J end by 7 bases, with 7 bases between.

In DNA form, the CDR3 reads TGTGCCAGCCTCAGGAGTGGTATCCCTAATGAGCAGTTCTTC. Its translation: CASLRSGIPNEQFF. The genes are TRBV5-4 and TRBJ2-1; no clear D gene. Germline-derived CDR1 and CDR2 are SGHNT and YYREEE (reference sequence). V was pared by 7 bases and J by 7 bases, with 18 bases between. This CDR3 is built from 14 residues.

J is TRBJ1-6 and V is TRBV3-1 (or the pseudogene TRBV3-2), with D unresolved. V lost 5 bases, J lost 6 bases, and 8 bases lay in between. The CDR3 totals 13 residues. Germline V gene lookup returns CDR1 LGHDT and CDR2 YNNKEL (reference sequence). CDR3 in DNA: TGTGCCAGCAGCTTGAAATTTAATTCACCCCTCCACTTT. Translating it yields CASSLKFNSPLHF.

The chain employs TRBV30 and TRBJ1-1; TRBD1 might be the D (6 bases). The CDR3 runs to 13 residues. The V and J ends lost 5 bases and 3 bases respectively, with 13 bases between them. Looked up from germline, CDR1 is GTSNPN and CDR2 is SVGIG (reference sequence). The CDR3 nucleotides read TGTGCCTGGGGTAACAGGGTTGACACTGAAGCTTTCTTT. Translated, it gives CAWGNRVDTEAFF.